This TCR beta chain was captured by sequencing in a study of T cell responses to AZD1222 COVID-19 vaccine. Some clones are missing from TCRdb's copy, which holds only in-frame ones; the method was immunoSEQ multiplex PCR. The sample has around 120,000 clones; roughly 91% are singletons. Trimming removed 3 bases at V and 4 bases at J, with 7 bases between. Per germline, CDR1 KGHSH and CDR2 LQKENI. The CDR3 sequence is 13 residues long. Sequencing used peripheral blood, obtained 28 days after the second AZD1222 dose. The sequence was obtained from an adult who received the AZD1222 COVID-19 vaccine. The chain employs TRBV18 and TRBJ2-1; the D is unclear. CDR3 sequence (DNA): TGTGCCAGCTCACCCCTCGCGTACAATGAGCAGTTCTTC. It is translated as CASSPLAYNEQFF.